This note documents a single TCR beta chain sequence. The entry originates in a study of long-term antiretroviral therapy in people with HIV. Across the whole study: The earliest samples came about a decade before the 2015 immediate-ART recommendation.

The CDR3 extends over 16 amino acids. V lost 5 bases and J lost 7, with 20 bases in between. CDR1 is LNHDA, CDR2 SQIVND, per germline (reference sequence). Run at survey level, the immunoSEQ assay was version v3.0. Libraries were prepared by immunoSEQ multiplex PCR; TCRdb keeps only in-frame clonotypes and omits some of them. The table records roughly 20,000 clones, about four fifths of them present only once. The chain employs TRBV19 and TRBJ1-4, with no clear D. The TCR was taken from a man over 45 with HIV. The material sequenced was unsorted PBMCs, taken at the start of antiretroviral therapy. CDR3 sequence reads: CASSVHRASMGEKLFF. CDR3 sequence (DNA): TGTGCCAGTAGTGTTCACCGAGCCTCGATGGGTGAAAAACTGTTTTTT.